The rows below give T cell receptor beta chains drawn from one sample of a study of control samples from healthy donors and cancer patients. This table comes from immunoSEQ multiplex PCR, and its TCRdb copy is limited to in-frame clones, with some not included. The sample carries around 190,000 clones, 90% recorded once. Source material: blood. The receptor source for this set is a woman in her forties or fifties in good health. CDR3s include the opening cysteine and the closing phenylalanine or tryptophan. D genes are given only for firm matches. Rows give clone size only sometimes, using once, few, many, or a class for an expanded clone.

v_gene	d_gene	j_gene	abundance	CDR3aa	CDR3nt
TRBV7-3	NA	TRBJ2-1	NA	CASSPRPDSSYNEQFF	TGTGCCAGCAGCCCTCGACCGGACAGCTCCTACAATGAGCAGTTCTTC
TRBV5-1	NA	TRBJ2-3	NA	CASSLGQGKTFDTQYF	TGCGCCAGCAGCTTGGGCCAGGGGAAGACATTTGATACGCAGTATTTT
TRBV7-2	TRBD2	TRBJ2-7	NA	CASSQLSGVYEQYF	TGTGCCAGCAGTCAACTGAGCGGGGTCTACGAGCAGTACTTC
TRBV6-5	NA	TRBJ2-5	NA	CASSYSYRKETQYF	TGTGCCAGCAGTTACTCATACAGGAAGGAGACCCAGTACTTC
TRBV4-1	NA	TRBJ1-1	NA	CASSQEYPLGSGAFF	TGCGCCAGCAGCCAAGAGTATCCGTTAGGGTCTGGGGCTTTCTTT
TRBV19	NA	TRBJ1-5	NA	CASSIRGGNQPQHF	TGTGCCAGTAGTATCAGGGGAGGCAATCAGCCCCAGCATTTT
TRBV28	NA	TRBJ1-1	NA	CASSLAGLMNTEAFF	TGTGCCAGCAGTTTGGCAGGGCTAATGAACACTGAAGCTTTCTTT
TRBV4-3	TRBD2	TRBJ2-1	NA	CASSLLATSEYNEQFF	TGCGCCAGCAGCCTGCTGGCGACTAGCGAATACAATGAGCAGTTCTTC
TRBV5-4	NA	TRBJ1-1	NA	CASSPGGAGRNTEAFF	TGTGCCAGCAGCCCCGGGGGGGCAGGGAGAAATACTGAAGCTTTCTTT
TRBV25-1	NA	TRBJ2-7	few	CASSAGHNSYEQYF	TGTGCCAGCAGTGCGGGACACAACTCCTACGAGCAGTACTTC
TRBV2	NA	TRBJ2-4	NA	CASRGLAKNIQYF	TGTGCCAGCAGGGGTTTAGCCAAAAACATTCAGTACTTC
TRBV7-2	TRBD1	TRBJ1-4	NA	CASSPDRGNEKLFF	TGTGCCAGCAGTCCGGACAGGGGTAATGAAAAACTGTTTTTT
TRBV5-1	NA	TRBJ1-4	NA	CASSSTSTNEKLFF	TGCGCCAGCAGCTCGACATCAACTAATGAAAAACTGTTTTTT
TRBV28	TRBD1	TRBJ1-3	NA	CASVPGQRGNTIYF	TGTGCCAGCGTTCCGGGACAGAGAGGAAACACCATATATTTT
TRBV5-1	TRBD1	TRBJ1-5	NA	CASSPGQGIQPQHF	TGCGCCAGCAGCCCGGGACAGGGTATTCAGCCCCAGCATTTT
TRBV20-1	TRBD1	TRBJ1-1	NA	CSASSKDRPNTEAFF	TGCAGTGCTAGTTCCAAGGACAGGCCGAACACTGAAGCTTTCTTT
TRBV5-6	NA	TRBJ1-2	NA	CASSGLREGRPNYGYTF	TGTGCCAGCAGCGGACTAAGGGAGGGGCGGCCTAACTATGGCTACACCTTC
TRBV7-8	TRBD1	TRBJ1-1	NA	CASSPTGEGTEAFF	TGTGCCAGCAGCCCTACAGGGGAAGGCACTGAAGCTTTCTTT
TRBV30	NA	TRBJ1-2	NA	CAWSVGGTGGYGYTF	TGTGCCTGGAGTGTTGGGGGAACTGGTGGCTATGGCTACACCTTC
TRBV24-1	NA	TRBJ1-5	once	CATSDLDGFNQPQHF	TGTGCCACCAGTGATCTGGACGGTTTCAATCAGCCCCAGCATTTT
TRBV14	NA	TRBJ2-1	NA	CASSHWNEQFF	TGTGCCAGCAGCCACTGGAATGAGCAGTTCTTC
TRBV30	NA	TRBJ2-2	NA	CAWSAFLSGELFF	TGTGCCTGGAGTGCCTTCTTAAGCGGGGAGCTGTTTTTT
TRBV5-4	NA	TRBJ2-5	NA	CASSEPATQETQYF	TGTGCCAGCAGCGAGCCCGCCACTCAAGAGACCCAGTACTTC
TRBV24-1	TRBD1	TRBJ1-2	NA	CATSDRGDRGNYGYTF	TGTGCCACCAGTGATAGAGGGGACAGGGGGAACTATGGCTACACCTTC
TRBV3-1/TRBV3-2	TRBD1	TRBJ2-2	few	CASSQDLETGIRRGELFF	TGTGCCAGCAGCCAAGATTTGGAGACAGGGATCAGAAGGGGGGAGCTGTTTTTT
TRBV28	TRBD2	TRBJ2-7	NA	CASSLPLNSGFSYEQYF	TGTGCCAGCAGTTTACCCCTTAATAGCGGGTTCTCCTACGAGCAGTACTTC
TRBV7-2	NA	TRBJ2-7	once	CASSLGRESHEQYF	TGTGCCAGCAGCTTGGGCAGGGAGTCCCACGAGCAGTACTTC
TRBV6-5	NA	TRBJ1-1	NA	CASSYGGNGNTEAFF	TGTGCCAGCAGTTACGGGGGAAATGGGAACACTGAAGCTTTCTTT
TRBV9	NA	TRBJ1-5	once	CASSVGFGGNQPQHF	TGTGCCAGCAGCGTAGGTTTTGGGGGTAACCAGCCCCAGCATTTT
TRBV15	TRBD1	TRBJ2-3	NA	CATRAGQGKLDTQYF	TGTGCCACCAGGGCGGGACAGGGAAAATTAGATACGCAGTATTTT
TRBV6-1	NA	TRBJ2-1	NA	CASSEDPLGFEFF	TGTGCCAGCAGTGAAGATCCCCTGGGATTCGAGTTCTTC
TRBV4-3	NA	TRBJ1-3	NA	CASSQGAGSSGNTIYF	TGCGCCAGCAGCCAGGGGGCGGGAAGCTCTGGAAACACCATATATTTT
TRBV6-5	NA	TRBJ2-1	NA	CASSYTSWGYNEQFF	TGTGCCAGCAGTTATACTAGCTGGGGCTACAATGAGCAGTTCTTC
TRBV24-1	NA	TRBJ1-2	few	CATSAAANYGYTF	TGTGCCACCAGTGCGGCAGCTAACTATGGCTACACCTTC
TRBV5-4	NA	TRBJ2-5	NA	CASSPRFEETQYF	TGTGCCAGCAGCCCCCGGTTCGAAGAGACCCAGTACTTC
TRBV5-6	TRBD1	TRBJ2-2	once	CASSGQGNTGELFF	TGTGCCAGCAGCGGACAGGGGAACACCGGGGAGCTGTTTTTT
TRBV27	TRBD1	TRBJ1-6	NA	CASSVAGTGSLNSPLHF	TGTGCCAGCAGTGTAGCCGGGACAGGGTCCCTCAATTCACCCCTCCACTTT
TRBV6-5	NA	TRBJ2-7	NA	CASSAHYEQYF	TGTGCCAGCAGCGCCCACTACGAGCAGTACTTC
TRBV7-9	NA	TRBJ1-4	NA	CASSFYRDNEKLFF	TGTGCCAGCAGCTTCTACAGGGATAATGAAAAACTGTTTTTT
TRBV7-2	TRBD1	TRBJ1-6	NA	CATQGQGNSPLHF	TGTGCCACTCAGGGACAGGGGAATTCACCCCTCCACTTT
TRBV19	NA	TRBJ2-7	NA	CASSSPPFTYEQYF	TGTGCCAGTAGTAGCCCACCGTTCACCTACGAGCAGTACTTC
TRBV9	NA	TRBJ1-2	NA	CASSVGTNYGYTF	TGTGCCAGCAGCGTAGGCACTAACTATGGCTACACCTTC
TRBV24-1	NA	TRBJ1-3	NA	CATSDSLAGNTIYF	TGTGCCACCAGTGATTCCCTTGCGGGAAACACCATATATTTT
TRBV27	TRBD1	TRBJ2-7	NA	CASSPRLSLTGGFYEQYF	TGTGCCAGCAGTCCCCGTTTGTCCCTGACAGGGGGTTTCTACGAGCAGTACTTC
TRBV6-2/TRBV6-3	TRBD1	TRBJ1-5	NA	CASSSDRGGQPQHF	TGTGCCAGCAGTTCAGACAGGGGTGGCCAGCCCCAGCATTTT
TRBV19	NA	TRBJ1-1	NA	CASSIVQNTEAFF	TGTGCCAGTAGTATAGTTCAGAACACTGAAGCTTTCTTT
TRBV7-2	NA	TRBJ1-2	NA	CASSGQRDYGYTF	TGTGCCAGCAGCGGACAGCGAGACTATGGCTACACCTTC
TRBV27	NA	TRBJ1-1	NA	CASRVRRNTEAFF	TGTGCCAGCAGGGTCCGGAGGAACACTGAAGCTTTCTTT
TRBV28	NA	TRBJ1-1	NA	CASSWGGAGEAFF	TGTGCCAGCAGTTGGGGCGGTGCGGGAGAAGCTTTCTTT
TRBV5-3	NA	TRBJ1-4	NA	CANATGREFKKLFF	TGTGCCAATGCGACGGGGAGGGAATTCAAAAAACTGTTTTTT
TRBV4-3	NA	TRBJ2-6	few	CASSQDSSGANVLTF	TGCGCCAGCAGCCAAGACAGCTCTGGGGCCAACGTCCTGACTTTC
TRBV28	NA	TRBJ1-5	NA	CASSLRPGESNQPQHF	TGTGCCAGCAGTTTACGTCCAGGGGAATCCAATCAGCCCCAGCATTTT
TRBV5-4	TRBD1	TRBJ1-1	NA	CASSLDPGQAMGTEAFF	TGTGCCAGCAGCTTGGACCCCGGACAGGCAATGGGCACTGAAGCTTTCTTT
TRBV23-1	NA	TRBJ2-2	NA	CASSHAHRAGELFF	TGCGCCAGCAGTCACGCTCACAGGGCCGGGGAGCTGTTTTTT
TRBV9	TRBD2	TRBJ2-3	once	CASSSPLGSSGGVDTQYF	TGTGCCAGCAGCAGCCCTTTGGGGAGCAGCGGGGGAGTAGATACGCAGTATTTT
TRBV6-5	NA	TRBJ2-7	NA	CASRGPPSYEQYF	TGTGCCTCCCGGGGCCCCCCTTCCTACGAGCAGTACTTC
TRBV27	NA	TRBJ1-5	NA	CASSLLWDGGGDQPQHF	TGTGCCAGCAGTTTATTGTGGGACGGCGGGGGGGATCAGCCCCAGCATTTT
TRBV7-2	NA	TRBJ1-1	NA	CASSIGVGMNTEAFF	TGTGCCAGCAGCATCGGTGTAGGCATGAACACTGAAGCTTTCTTT